This paragraph reports one TCR beta chain. Its antigen is not known. This sample includes further DNA sequences coding for the same CDR3. This sample was taken from a study of CD8+ T cells in alopecia areata. Whole-study results and caveats: A great number of expanded lesional clones endured in scalp and blood during tofacitinib.

RNA was isolated and reverse transcribed to cDNA, the sequencing template. Sequencing used immunoSEQ multiplex PCR; TCRdb keeps in-frame clones, though not all of them. In the table there are about 160,000 clones, about three fifths of which are singletons. Regarding treatment: oral pan-JAK inhibitor, 5-10 mg twice daily. The starting material was CD4+ T cells sorted from blood, obtained at week 4, from a patient treated with tofacitinib. This receptor was obtained from a human donor with alopecia areata.

DNA of the CDR3: TGTGCCAGCACTGGCAACACTGAAGCTTTCTTT. Translation: CASTGNTEAFF. This chain connects TRBV2 to TRBJ1-1; D uncertain. Trimming cost V 7 bases and J 2 bases, with 5 bases left between them. This CDR3 contains 11 residues. Germline V CDR1 and CDR2: SNHLY, FYNNEI. The full variable domain, completed using reference TRBV2 and TRBJ1-1, is EPEVTQTPSHQVTQMGQEVILRCVPISNHLYFYWYRQILGQKVEFLVSFYNNEISEKSEIFDDQFSVERPDGSNFTLKIRSTKLEDSAMYFCASTGNTEAFFGQGTRLTVV.